This T cell receptor (beta chain) derives from a study of T cells in Graves' hyperthyroidism and ophthalmopathy. Germline V lookup: CDR1 MNHNS, CDR2 SASEGT. Between the trimmed V and J ends, which lost 7 bases and 7 bases, there was a span of 16 bases. This CDR3 is built from 13 residues. Researchers took RNA transcripts and amplified the TCR beta CDR3 regions from them. TCR CDR3 underwent first-round RT-PCR with the HTBI primer set. Using its own MiXCR run on the multiplex PCR reads, TCRdb lists one record per CDR3 protein. The sample yields about 500,000 distinct CDR3 sequences, more than 15% seen once. General observations from the study: From stable hyperthyroidism, ophthalmopathy was separated by a 13 V-J model. Blood also showed most of the thyroid clonotypes that were expanded above 0.001.

This clonotype has only a few counts. Its antigen is undetermined. Clinical symptoms, serum thyroxine, TRAb, thyroid ultrasound and orbital computed tomography informed diagnoses. The PBMCs studied were ones that came from about 9.9 ml fresh peripheral blood. The specimen was blood. The J gene is TRBJ1-1, the V gene TRBV6-1; D unclear. The sequence came from a woman under 30 with Graves' ophthalmopathy. CDR3 bases: TGTGCCAGCAACCAATTTCAAAGGCTTGAAGCTTTCTTT. This sequence encodes CASNQFQRLEAFF.